These 26 T cell receptor beta chains were sequenced from one sample in a study of blood T cell repertoires in COVID-19. Using immunoSEQ multiplex PCR, the repertoire was profiled, and TCRdb retains in-frame clones only, with some absent. The sample yields over 150,000 clones, around 89% seen once. Material: peripheral blood. These receptors were obtained from a man aged 18 to 35 who had recovered from COVID-19.

This chain joins TRBV4-3 and TRBJ2-1, with 7 bases identical to TRBD2. Germline CDR1 is LGHNA and CDR2 is YSLEER. The V and J ends lost 0 bases and 1 base, in that order; junction bases with no gene match: 6. This CDR3 is 17 amino acids long. The CDR3 here is CASSQDWGGSSYNEQFF. The CDR3 region has the DNA TGCGCCAGCAGCCAAGATTGGGGCGGGAGTTCCTACAATGAGCAGTTCTTC.

This rearrangement joins TRBV15 to TRBJ2-7; D is unclear. V was clipped by 3 bases and J by 3 bases, with 6 bases between them. The CDR3 runs to 12 residues. Germline CDR1 LNHNV, CDR2 YYDKDF (reference sequence). CDR3 sequence reads: CATSRHSYEQYF. The CDR3 nucleotides are TGTGCCACCAGCAGGCACAGCTACGAGCAGTACTTC.

The chain combines TRBV24-1 with TRBJ2-7; TRBD1 agrees at 11 bases. With V trimmed by 4 bases and J by 3 bases, 4 bases remained unmatched. The CDR3 runs to 15 residues. Looked up from germline, CDR1 is KGHDR and CDR2 is SFDVKD. The CDR3 DNA reads as TGTGCCACCAGTGAGGCCGGGACAGGGGGCTACGAGCAGTACTTC. It encodes CATSEAGTGGYEQYF.

V usage is TRBV7-2 and J usage is TRBJ2-1, with unresolved D. CDR3 length: 16 residues. With 1 base removed from V and 4 bases from J, the gap between germline ends came to 14 bases. Germline CDR1 is SGHTA and CDR2 is FQGNSA. The CDR3 nucleotides are TGTGCCAGCAGCTTAGATGTGCGAACAGCTTACAATGAGCAGTTCTTC. Its translation: CASSLDVRTAYNEQFF.

This sequence joins TRBV30 and TRBJ2-1, with TRBD2 identical over 8 bases. The CDR3 runs 16 residues. The V and J ends lost 0 bases and 7 bases, in that order; junction bases with no gene match: 11. The germline gives CDR1 GTSNPN, CDR2 SVGIG (reference sequence). CDR3 coding DNA: TGTGCCTGGAGTGTTCTGCAGCGGGAGCGGAGAAATGAGCAGTTCTTC. This encodes CAWSVLQRERRNEQFF.

The chain carries TRBV27 and TRBJ2-3, with D maybe TRBD2 (6 bases). Germline-derived CDR1 and CDR2 are MNHEY and SMNVEV (reference sequence). This CDR3 has 18 amino acids. V gave up 0 bases and J gave up 1 base, with 17 bases separating them. DNA of the CDR3: TGTGCCAGCAGTTTATCGGCCGGGAGCTCCGCAGGCACAGATACGCAGTATTTT. It is translated as CASSLSAGSSAGTDTQYF.

CDR3 bases: TGCGCCAGCAGCCTGGAGGGGGCTGTTGAAGAGACCCAGTACTTC. Residues: CASSLEGAVEETQYF. The V and J genes are TRBV5-1 and TRBJ2-5; D is perhaps TRBD1 (7 bases). This CDR3 is built from 15 residues. V lost 4 bases and J lost 3, with 16 bases in between. Germline V gene sequence: CDR1 SGHRS, CDR2 YFSETQ.

The chain combines TRBV9 with TRBJ2-7, with 12 positions matching TRBD1. The CDR3 consists of 16 residues. Germline assignment: CDR1 SGDLS and CDR2 YYNGEE. Trimming at V came to 2 bases and at J to 6 bases, leaving 9 bases not matched to a gene. This chain's CDR3 is CASSVRDRGPLGEQYF. CDR3 bases: TGTGCCAGCAGCGTCCGGGACAGGGGGCCCTTGGGCGAGCAGTACTTC.

J is TRBJ2-3 and V is TRBV9; D perhaps matches TRBD2 (5 bases). Germline-derived CDR1 and CDR2 are SGDLS and YYNGEE. The CDR3 is made up of 16 amino acids. The germline V and J ends were trimmed by 0 bases and 4 bases, with 15 bases remaining between them. In nucleotides, the CDR3 is TGTGCCAGCAGCGTAGTGGTGGGAGTAAGAGCAGATACGCAGTATTTT. It specifies CASSVVVGVRADTQYF.

CDR3 nucleotide sequence: TGTGCCAGCAGCCCGAGGGACTCATCGAACACTGAAGCTTTCTTT. It translates to CASSPRDSSNTEAFF. The chain carries TRBV7-2 and TRBJ1-1, with TRBD1 as a possible D gene (5 bases). Germline V gives CDR1 SGHTA, CDR2 FQGNSA. This CDR3 is 15 amino acids long. Trimming left V 5 bases short and J 1 base short, with 14 bases between.

The V and J genes are TRBV11-2 and TRBJ2-7; 9 nucleotides agree with TRBD1. Germline V gene lookup returns CDR1 SGHAT and CDR2 FQNNGV. The CDR3 has 16 residues. The J segment lost 2 bases and the V segment lost 4 bases, leaving 9 bases of the junction unmatched. CDR3 loop: CASSSRTGAIPYEQYF. The DNA for the CDR3 is TGTGCCAGCAGCTCCCGGACAGGGGCCATTCCCTACGAGCAGTACTTC.

CDR3 protein: CASSSDRGLEKLFF. The CDR3 region has the DNA TGTGCCAGCAGCTCCGACAGGGGGCTAGAAAAACTGTTTTTT. The rearrangement links TRBV7-6 to TRBJ1-4, with 10 bases aligning to TRBD1. V lost 4 bases and J lost 8; bases outside the gene matches: 4. The CDR3 is 14 amino acids. Germline CDR1 reads SGHVS; CDR2 reads FNYEAQ.

The chain uses TRBV5-5 and TRBJ2-7, with 10 bases matching TRBD2. CDR3 length: 15 amino acids. Trimming cost V 4 bases and J 2 bases; bases outside gene matches: 6. Per germline, CDR1 SGHKS and CDR2 YYEKEE (reference sequence). The DNA for the CDR3 is TGTGCCAGCAGCCCGGGAGCGGGAGGGCCCTACGAGCAGTACTTC. This sequence encodes CASSPGAGGPYEQYF.

The rearrangement joins TRBV7-9 to TRBJ2-7; 7 positions agree with TRBD1. Per germline, CDR1 SEHNR and CDR2 FQNEAQ (reference sequence). V gave up 5 bases and J gave up 2 bases; unmatched junction bases: 9. The length of the CDR3 is 15 residues. For the CDR3, the DNA is TGTGCCAGCAGCCGCCTCGGGACAGCGCCCTACGAGCAGTACTTC. It specifies CASSRLGTAPYEQYF.

CDR3 region: CASSLTGAGQSAQYF. The CDR3 DNA reads as TGCGCCAGCAGCTTGACGGGGGCGGGACAGTCGGCCCAGTACTTC. The chain couples TRBV5-1 to TRBJ2-5; D may be TRBD1 (7 bases). Between the trimmed V and J ends, which lost 1 base and 9 bases, there was a span of 19 bases. Germline V CDR1 and CDR2: SGHRS, YFSETQ. The length of the CDR3 is 15 residues.

The chain couples TRBV5-1 to TRBJ2-7; 10 nucleotides match TRBD2. The CDR3 is 16 residues long. In germline, CDR1 is SGHRS, CDR2 YFSETQ. The V segment lost 0 bases and the J segment 3 bases; nucleotides outside the gene matches: 6. The CDR3 bases are TGCGCCAGCAGCTTGGGGCTAGCGGGAGCGTTCTACGAGCAGTACTTC. Its translation: CASSLGLAGAFYEQYF.

The genes are TRBV6-2 or TRBV6-3 and TRBJ1-2; D is undetermined. From germline, CDR1 is MNHEY and CDR2 SVGEGT. CDR3 length: 13 amino acids. The ends were cut back, 6 bases at V and 2 bases at J, with 10 bases in the middle. The CDR3 region has the DNA TGTGCCAGCAGCAACGGCGGGAACTATGGCTACACCTTC. Encoded protein: CASSNGGNYGYTF.

V and J are TRBV12-3 or TRBV12-4 and TRBJ2-4; TRBD2 aligns across 7 bases. V lost 3 bases and J lost 5; bases outside the gene matches: 1. This CDR3 spans 13 amino acids. In DNA, the CDR3 is TGTGCCAGCAGTTTCCTAGCGGAAAACATTCAGTACTTC. Translation: CASSFLAENIQYF.

This clone occurred once. This chain connects TRBV6-5 to TRBJ2-7; the match to TRBD1 covers 8 bases. Germline CDR1 and CDR2: MNHEY and SVGAGI. This CDR3 spans 14 amino acids. The V gene end was trimmed by 5 bases and the J gene end by 2 bases; junction bases not matched to a gene: 5. Written as DNA, the CDR3 is TGTGCCAGCAGTACCACAGGGGGTCCCTACGAGCAGTACTTC. Its protein product is CASSTTGGPYEQYF.

This chain uses TRBV19 with TRBJ2-6; perhaps TRBD1 as D (5 bases). The CDR3 covers 16 residues. V gave up 4 bases and J gave up 0 bases, with 10 bases separating them. CDR1 and CDR2 from the germline V gene are LNHDA and SQIVND (reference sequence). CDR3 amino acids: CASSTRTPSGANVLTF. CDR3 DNA: TGTGCCAGTAGTACTCGGACACCCTCTGGGGCCAACGTCCTGACTTTC.

There are a few counts of this clone. This chain joins TRBV19 and TRBJ2-7; no reliable D call. The V gene's germline CDR1 is LNHDA and CDR2 SQIVND (reference sequence). The V end was cut by 1 base, the J end by 3 bases, with 7 bases between. This CDR3 contains 13 residues. In nucleotides, the CDR3 is TGTGCCAGTAGTATAGTTGCCGGCTACGAGCAGTACTTC. Translating gives CASSIVAGYEQYF.

The J gene is TRBJ1-2, the V gene TRBV5-1, with D perhaps matching TRBD1 (5 bases). Germline V CDR1 and CDR2: SGHRS, YFSETQ. The CDR3 is 11 amino acids. V lost 6 bases to trimming and J lost 4 bases, with 7 bases between them. The CDR3 nucleotides read TGCGCCAGCACCGGGGGCTATGGCTACACCTTC. This gives the protein CASTGGYGYTF.

The chain joins TRBV4-3 to TRBJ2-3; 8 bases agree with TRBD2. Germline CDR1 LGHNA, CDR2 YSLEER. The CDR3 has 16 amino acids. The V and J ends lost 2 bases and 2 bases, in that order; junction bases with no gene match: 6. The CDR3 nucleotides are TGCGCCAGCAGCCAAATAGCGGGGAGACCCACAGATACGCAGTATTTT. Encoded protein: CASSQIAGRPTDTQYF.

The rearrangement links TRBV24-1 to TRBJ2-5; 14 bases line up with TRBD2. V shed 4 bases and J 5 bases; nucleotides not matched to a gene: 11. Germline loops: CDR1 KGHDR, CDR2 SFDVKD. The CDR3 is 18 amino acids. CDR3 bases: TGTGCCACCAGTGAACCGACTAGCGGGAGGGCCTTCGGGGAGACCCAGTACTTC. Translating it yields CATSEPTSGRAFGETQYF.

The chain is built from TRBV12-3 or TRBV12-4 and TRBJ2-1; 7 bases map to TRBD1. V lost 4 bases and J lost 4; bases outside the gene matches: 1. CDR3 length: 13 amino acids. The CDR3 DNA reads TGTGCCAGCAGTTGGGACAGATACAATGAGCAGTTCTTC. Its translation: CASSWDRYNEQFF.

This clone was detected once. CDR3 coding DNA: TGTGCCACCAGCAGAGGGGGGGAGACTGAAGCTTTCTTT. This codes for CATSRGGETEAFF. This chain joins TRBV15 and TRBJ1-1, with a tentative D call TRBD1 (5 bases). The germline gives CDR1 LNHNV, CDR2 YYDKDF (reference sequence). The CDR3 runs to 13 residues. Trimming removed 1 base at V and 5 bases at J, with 8 bases between.